This TCR beta chain originates from a study of blood T cell repertoires in COVID-19. Sequencing was performed with immunoSEQ multiplex PCR; in TCRdb, only in-frame clones are kept and a portion is missing. Seen here are about 32,000 clones, roughly 84% observed once, and the top ten hold over 12%. Germline-derived CDR1 and CDR2 are LNHDA and SQIVND (reference sequence). The V gene end was trimmed by 5 bases and the J gene end by 4 bases; junction bases not matched to a gene: 4. The CDR3 length is 15 residues. The sequence was collected from a man aged 55 to 69 with active COVID-19. Material: peripheral blood. This sequence joins TRBV19 and TRBJ2-3; 12 bases match TRBD2. The CDR3 sequence: CASSETSGGPDTQYF. CDR3 nucleotide sequence: TGTGCCAGTAGTGAGACTAGCGGGGGACCAGATACGCAGTATTTT.